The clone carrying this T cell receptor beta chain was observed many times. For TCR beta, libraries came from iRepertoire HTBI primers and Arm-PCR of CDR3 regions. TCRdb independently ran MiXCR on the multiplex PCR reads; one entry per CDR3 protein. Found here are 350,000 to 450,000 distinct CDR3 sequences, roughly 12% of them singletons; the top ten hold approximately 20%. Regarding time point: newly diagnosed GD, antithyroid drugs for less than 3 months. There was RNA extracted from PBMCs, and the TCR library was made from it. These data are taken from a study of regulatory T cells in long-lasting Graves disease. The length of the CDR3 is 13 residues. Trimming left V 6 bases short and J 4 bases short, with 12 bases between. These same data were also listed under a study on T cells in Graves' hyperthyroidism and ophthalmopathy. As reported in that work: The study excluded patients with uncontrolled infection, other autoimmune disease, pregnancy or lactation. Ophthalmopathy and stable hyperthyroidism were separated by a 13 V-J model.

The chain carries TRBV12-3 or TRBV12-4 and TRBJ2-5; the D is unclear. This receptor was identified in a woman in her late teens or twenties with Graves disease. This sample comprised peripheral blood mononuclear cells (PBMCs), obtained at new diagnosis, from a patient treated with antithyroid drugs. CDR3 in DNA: TGTGCCAGCAGATTGAACGGTGGAGAGACCCAGTACTTC. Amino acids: CASRLNGGETQYF.